The 30 T cell receptor beta chains reported below all come from one sample, sequenced in a study of blood T cells in healthy people across ages. A second PCR, run for about 7 to 12 cycles, used a sample-barcoded 5' primer plus a J-beta primer mix. Via MiXCR, TCRdb re-called the 5' RACE reads, giving one row per CDR3 protein. The data show about 1,400,000 distinct CDR3 sequences, with roughly 64% seen just once and about 6.3% held by the top ten. Sequenced sample: blood. These receptors were taken from a man aged 18 to 30 in good health.

The chain combines TRBV27 with TRBJ1-2; 9 bases are shared with TRBD1. The ends lost 6 bases at V and 9 bases at J; junction bases unmatched: 11. CDR3 size: 14 residues. CDR1 MNHEY and CDR2 SMNVEV come from the germline V gene (reference sequence). CDR3 sequence (DNA): TGTGCCAGCAGAAACACAGGGGACAGGGTGAGCTACACCTTC. Amino acid sequence: CASRNTGDRVSYTF.

The chain uses TRBV12-3 or TRBV12-4 and TRBJ1-1; D call uncertain. The CDR3 consists of 13 residues. V lost 5 bases to trimming and J lost 1 base, with 8 bases between them. CDR3 DNA: TGTGCCAGCAGTGTTATGGAGAACACTGAAGCTTTCTTT. Its protein is CASSVMENTEAFF.

A few counts support this clonotype. This chain links TRBV6-4 with TRBJ1-6, with 9 positions matching TRBD1. Germline CDR1 reads MRHNA; CDR2 reads SNTAGT. V shed 0 bases, J shed 9 bases, and the junction held 0 bases outside the gene matches. This CDR3 region has 14 residues. CDR3 protein: CASSDSTGGSPLHF. The CDR3 DNA sequence: TGTGCCAGCAGTGACTCGACAGGGGGTTCACCCCTCCACTTT.

The rearrangement uses TRBV27 and TRBJ2-1; perhaps TRBD2 as D (6 bases). This CDR3 region has 15 residues. CDR1 and CDR2 (germline): MNHEY, SMNVEV (reference sequence). Deletions cut 2 bases from V and 5 bases from J, with 13 bases between. Here the CDR3 reads CASSLGLGLNNEQFF. CDR3 bases: TGTGCCAGCAGTTTAGGCCTGGGACTTAACAATGAGCAGTTCTTC.

This clonotype was detected only a few times. This chain's CDR3 is CASRPGLTQDTQYF. The CDR3 DNA reads as TGCGCCAGCAGACCGGGACTTACACAAGATACGCAGTATTTT. V is TRBV10-2 and J is TRBJ2-3, with a weak D call TRBD2 (6 bases). V was trimmed by 6 bases and J by 5 bases, leaving 15 bases between them. The CDR3 totals 14 residues. Germline values: CDR1 WSHSY, CDR2 SAAADI.

J is TRBJ1-1 and V is TRBV4-1; D not resolved. Per the germline V gene, CDR1 is MGHRA and CDR2 is YSYEKL. V was pared by 4 bases and J by 0 bases, with 9 bases between. The CDR3 is 14 residues long. The CDR3 here is CASSLDVLNTEAFF. The CDR3 region has the DNA TGCGCCAGCAGCCTCGATGTCCTGAACACTGAAGCTTTCTTT.

The rearrangement links TRBV15 to TRBJ2-5; TRBD2 matches 9 bases. The last part of the DNA fits TRBJ2-7 better; the J call may be wrong. Germline-derived CDR1 and CDR2 are LNHNV and YYDKDF (reference sequence). The length of the CDR3 is 17 residues. The DNA for the CDR3 is TGTGCCACCAGCAGCAACTCTCCTAGCGGGATTACTTACGAGCAGTACTTC. Translating it yields CATSSNSPSGITYEQYF.

The chain couples TRBV6-2 or TRBV6-3 to TRBJ1-1, with 8 positions matching TRBD1. The CDR3 extends over 14 amino acids. J was trimmed by 5 bases and V by 4 bases; bases with no gene match: 6. Per the germline V gene, CDR1 is MNHEY and CDR2 is SVGEGT. The CDR3 DNA reads as TGTGCCAGCAGTTTATATACAGGGGGGACTGAAGCTTTCTTT. As protein: CASSLYTGGTEAFF.

The V call is TRBV5-1, the J call TRBJ1-5, with a weak D call TRBD1 (6 bases). This CDR3 has 14 amino acids. Germline CDR1 reads SGHRS; CDR2 reads YFSETQ. V was clipped by 6 bases and J by 5 bases, with 15 bases between them. CDR3 coding DNA: TGCGCCAGCATGGGCCGACAGGAGGATCAGCCCCAGCATTTT. Encoded protein: CASMGRQEDQPQHF.

The V and J genes are TRBV2 and TRBJ2-4, with 10 bases identical to TRBD2. CDR1 is SNHLY and CDR2 is FYNNEI in the germline V gene. This CDR3 has 13 amino acids. With V trimmed by 7 bases and J by 8 bases, 5 bases remained unmatched. CDR3 nucleotide sequence: TGTGCCAGCATAGCGGGGGGAGGGGACATTCAGTACTTC. This encodes CASIAGGGDIQYF. The full variable domain, with the rest looked up from reference TRBV2 and TRBJ2-4, is EPEVTQTPSHQVTQMGQEVILRCVPISNHLYFYWYRQILGQKVEFLVSFYNNEISEKSEIFDDQFSVERPDGSNFTLKIRSTKLEDSAMYFCASIAGGGDIQYFGAGTRLSVL.

The gene calls are TRBV28 and TRBJ2-1; 14 bases align to TRBD2. Trimming took 2 bases from V and 10 from J; bases not matched to a gene: 7. The CDR3 is 16 residues long. Germline-derived CDR1 and CDR2 are MDHEN and SYDVKM. The CDR3 loop is CASSLQTSGGASEQFF. DNA for the CDR3: TGTGCCAGCAGTTTACAGACTAGCGGGGGGGCATCGGAGCAGTTCTTC.

This chain uses TRBV7-2 with TRBJ2-5, with a possible D match to TRBD1 (5 bases). Germline assignment: CDR1 SGHTA and CDR2 FQGNSA. Trimming stripped 5 bases from V and 1 base from J, with 14 bases between. CDR3 length: 15 residues. The CDR3: CASSKTDTTQETQYF. Here the CDR3 DNA reads TGTGCCAGCAGCAAGACGGACACGACCCAAGAGACCCAGTACTTC.

The genes are TRBV7-3 and TRBJ2-1; either TRBD1 or TRBD2 may fit D (6 bases each). The germline V gene encodes CDR1 SGHTA and CDR2 FQGTGA. Trimming took 2 bases from V and 5 from J, leaving 10 bases between them. The CDR3 is 14 amino acids. For the CDR3, the DNA is TGTGCCAGCAGCTTAGGGGGGCCAAACAATGAGCAGTTCTTC. Residues: CASSLGGPNNEQFF.

V is TRBV7-2 and J is TRBJ2-1; maybe TRBD1 (5 bases). Germline CDR1 reads SGHTA; CDR2 reads FQGNSA. Trimming took 6 bases from V and 10 from J, leaving 16 bases between them. The CDR3 has 13 residues. The CDR3 reads CASRSTWGNEQFF. CDR3 nucleotides: TGTGCCAGCAGGTCGACTTGGGGCAACGAGCAGTTCTTC. Full variable domain (missing parts from reference TRBV7-2 and TRBJ2-1): GAGVSQSPSNKVTEKGKDVELRCDPISGHTALYWYRQSLGQGLEFLIYFQGNSAPDKSGLPSDRFSAERTGGSVSTLTIQRTQQEDSAVYLCASRSTWGNEQFFGPGTRLTVL.

The chain links TRBV15 to TRBJ1-4; D gene ambiguous. Trimming removed 3 bases from V and 0 bases from J, with 8 bases in between. CDR3 length equals 15 residues. Looked up from germline, CDR1 is LNHNV and CDR2 is YYDKDF (reference sequence). The chain's CDR3 is CATSSFLATNEKLFF. In DNA, the CDR3 is TGTGCCACCAGCAGTTTCCTTGCAACTAATGAAAAACTGTTTTTT.

This clonotype has just one count. This chain uses TRBV29-1 with TRBJ1-1; TRBD1 might be the D (5 bases). This CDR3 comprises 16 residues. CDR1 and CDR2 from the germline V gene are SQVTM and ANQGSEA. The V end was cut by 7 bases, the J end by 7 bases, with 28 bases between. The CDR3 loop is CSEFQGTRRVYGEAFF. CDR3 DNA sequence: TGCAGCGAGTTCCAGGGAACCAGACGGGTGTATGGTGAAGCTTTCTTT. Full variable domain (remainder filled in from reference TRBV29-1 and TRBJ1-1): SAVISQKPSRDICQRGTSLTIQCQVDSQVTMMFWYRQQPGQSLTLIATANQGSEATYESGFVIDKFPISRPNLTFSTLTVSNMSPEDSSIYLCSEFQGTRRVYGEAFFGQGTRLTVV.

This clonotype was observed a single time. J is TRBJ2-3 and V is TRBV10-3; a possible D gene is TRBD1 (6 bases). Germline CDR1 reads ENHRY; CDR2 reads SYGVKD. Trimming took 11 bases from V and 6 from J, leaving 33 bases between them. The length of the CDR3 is 18 residues. CDR3 DNA sequence: TGTGCCTCCCAGAGTGGGCTGAGGACAGCCCGACCGGTGGATACGCAGTATTTT. Amino acids: CASQSGLRTARPVDTQYF.

The sample holds a few counts of this clonotype. The J gene is TRBJ2-3, the V gene TRBV4-1; D might be TRBD1 or TRBD2, each matching 5 bases. The CDR3 is 16 residues long. Germline lookup yields CDR1 MGHRA and CDR2 YSYEKL. The ends were cut back, 0 bases at V and 8 bases at J, with 18 bases in the middle. The CDR3 loop reads CASSQEGVAQIVTQYF. The CDR3 coding sequence is TGCGCCAGCAGCCAAGAGGGGGTGGCCCAAATCGTTACGCAGTATTTT.

Turning to this clonotype: One end of the junction does not line up with germline, which may come from a read error. The chain links TRBV10-2 to TRBJ1-4; TRBD1 matches 8 bases. This CDR3 has 17 residues. Germline V gene sequence: CDR1 WSHSY, CDR2 SAAADI. CDR3 in amino acids: CAGSESLSTGGDEKLFF. The CDR3, as DNA: TGCGCCGGCAGTGAGTCCCTAAGTACAGGGGGGGATGAAAAACTGTTTTTT.

The chain combines TRBV11-3 with TRBJ2-7; D might be TRBD2 (6 bases). The CDR3 totals 13 residues. V was pared by 5 bases and J by 7 bases, with 15 bases between. Germline values: CDR1 SGHNT, CDR2 YENEEA. The DNA for the CDR3 is TGTGCCAGCAGCCCTGTTTGGGGAGGAGAGCAGTACTTC. It translates to CASSPVWGGEQYF.

This clonotype appeared a single time. J is TRBJ2-5 and V is TRBV24-1; tentatively, D is TRBD1 (6 bases). Trimming stripped 4 bases from V and 0 bases from J, with 17 bases between. Germline-derived CDR1 and CDR2 are KGHDR and SFDVKD. The CDR3 consists of 17 residues. The CDR3 DNA reads TGTGCCACCAGTGACCCTAGGGCAGGACAGTACCAAGAGACCCAGTACTTC. Translating gives CATSDPRAGQYQETQYF.

The gene calls are TRBV7-9 and TRBJ2-4; TRBD1 or TRBD2 may be the D gene (5 bases each). CDR1 and CDR2 (germline): SEHNR, FQNEAQ (reference sequence). The CDR3 loop spans 14 amino acids. V shed 3 bases and J shed 3 bases, with 9 bases lying between them. CDR3 bases: TGTGCCAGCAGCTTTCAGGGAGTCAAAAACATTCAGTACTTC. This translates into CASSFQGVKNIQYF.

The chain employs TRBV27 and TRBJ2-5; tentative D call: TRBD1 (5 bases). Trimming took 2 bases from V and 2 from J, leaving 9 bases between them. Germline V gene lookup returns CDR1 MNHEY and CDR2 SMNVEV (reference sequence). This CDR3 comprises 14 residues. The CDR3 bases are TGTGCCAGCAGTTTAGTAGGGGAACAAGAGACCCAGTACTTC. This codes for CASSLVGEQETQYF.

This chain connects TRBV20-1 to TRBJ2-7, with 13 positions matching TRBD2. V lost 3 bases and J lost 6; bases outside the gene matches: 5. CDR1 is DFQATT, CDR2 SNEGSKA, per germline (reference sequence). The CDR3 spans 14 residues. The CDR3 spells CSARTGTSGTEQYF. The CDR3, as DNA: TGCAGTGCTAGGACCGGGACTAGCGGGACCGAGCAGTACTTC.

The table lists this clonotype with a few counts. The J gene is TRBJ1-5, the V gene TRBV20-1; TRBD1 is a possible D gene (5 bases). The CDR3 has 12 residues. Per the germline V gene, CDR1 is DFQATT and CDR2 is SNEGSKA (reference sequence). V lost 3 bases and J 4 bases, leaving 7 bases between the germline ends. This CDR3 is CSARGPNQPQHF. CDR3 coding DNA: TGCAGTGCTAGGGGACCGAATCAGCCCCAGCATTTT.

V usage is TRBV29-1 and J usage is TRBJ1-2; D not certain. The V and J ends lost 4 bases and 5 bases respectively, with 20 bases between them. CDR3 size: 15 residues. The germline V gene has CDR1 SQVTM and CDR2 ANQGSEA. Here the CDR3 DNA reads TGCAGCGTTGGCCGGCTGTCGACTACTTCTTATGGCTACACCTTC. The encoded protein is CSVGRLSTTSYGYTF.

The chain combines TRBV20-1 with TRBJ2-1, with D possibly matching TRBD1 (5 bases). Trimming stripped 6 bases from V and 0 bases from J, with 21 bases between. The CDR3 loop spans 17 amino acids. CDR1 is DFQATT, CDR2 SNEGSKA, per germline (reference sequence). CDR3 region: CSARFPSYRSSYNEQFF. CDR3 coding DNA: TGCAGTGCCCGCTTCCCCTCTTACAGGAGCTCCTACAATGAGCAGTTCTTC.

The J gene is TRBJ2-1, the V gene TRBV14; 9 bases fit TRBD2. CDR1 is SGHDN, CDR2 FVKESK, per germline. This CDR3 has 14 amino acids. Germline trimming cut 5 bases from V and 7 bases from J; bases unmatched to any gene: 6. The CDR3 region has the DNA TGTGCCAGCAGCACCTCTAGCGGGGTGAATGAGCAGTTCTTC. Protein product: CASSTSSGVNEQFF.

The V call is TRBV29-1, the J call TRBJ2-5, with 8 nucleotides matching TRBD1. The CDR3 is 13 amino acids. V shed 4 bases and J 5 bases; nucleotides not matched to a gene: 6. The V gene's germline CDR1 is SQVTM and CDR2 ANQGSEA. CDR3 DNA sequence: TGCAGCGTTGGACAGGGGAGTGGTGAGACCCAGTACTTC. It is translated as CSVGQGSGETQYF.

The chain has TRBV20-1 and TRBJ2-5; TRBD2 is a possible D gene (5 bases). The CDR3 has 15 amino acids. Deletions cut 1 base from V and 1 base from J, with 13 bases between. From germline, CDR1 is DFQATT and CDR2 SNEGSKA (reference sequence). The CDR3 reads CSARATAGRQETQYF. Written as DNA, the CDR3 is TGCAGTGCTAGAGCTACGGCGGGTCGCCAAGAGACCCAGTACTTC.